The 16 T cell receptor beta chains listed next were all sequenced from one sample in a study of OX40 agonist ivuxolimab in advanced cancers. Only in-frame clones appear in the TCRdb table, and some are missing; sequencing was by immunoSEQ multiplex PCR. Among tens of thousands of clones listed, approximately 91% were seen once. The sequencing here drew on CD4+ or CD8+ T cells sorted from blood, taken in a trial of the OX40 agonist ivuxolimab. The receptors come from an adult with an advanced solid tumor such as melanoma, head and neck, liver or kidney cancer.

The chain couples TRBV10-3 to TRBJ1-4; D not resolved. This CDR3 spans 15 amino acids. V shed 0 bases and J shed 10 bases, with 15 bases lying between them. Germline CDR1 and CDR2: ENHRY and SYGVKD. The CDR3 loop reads CAISESEGSGRKLFF. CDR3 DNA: TGTGCCATCAGTGAGTCGGAGGGTAGCGGCCGAAAACTGTTTTTT.

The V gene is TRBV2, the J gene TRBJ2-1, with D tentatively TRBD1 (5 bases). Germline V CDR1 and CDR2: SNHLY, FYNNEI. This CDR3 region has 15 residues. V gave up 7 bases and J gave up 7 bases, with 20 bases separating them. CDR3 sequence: CASTPGATPANEQFF. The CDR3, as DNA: TGTGCCAGCACCCCTGGGGCCACCCCGGCAAATGAGCAGTTCTTC.

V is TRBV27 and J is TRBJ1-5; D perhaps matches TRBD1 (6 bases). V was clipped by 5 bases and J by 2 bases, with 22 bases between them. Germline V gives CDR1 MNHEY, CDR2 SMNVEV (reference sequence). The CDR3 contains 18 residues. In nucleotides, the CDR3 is TGTGCCAGCAGTCGAGCTAGGGAGGGGGGGTACGGCAATCAGCCCCAGCATTTT. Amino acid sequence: CASSRAREGGYGNQPQHF.

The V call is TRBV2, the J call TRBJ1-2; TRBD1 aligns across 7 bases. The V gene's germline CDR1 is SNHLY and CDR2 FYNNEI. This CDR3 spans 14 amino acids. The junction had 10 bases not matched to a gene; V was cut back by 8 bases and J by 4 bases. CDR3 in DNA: TGTGCCAGCGGACAGGCTTCCGCCAGCTATGGCTACACCTTC. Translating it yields CASGQASASYGYTF.

CDR3 protein: CASSLVPGQGAGANVLTF. CDR3 sequence (DNA): TGTGCCAGCAGCTTAGTGCCGGGACAAGGCGCTGGGGCCAACGTCCTGACTTTC. The rearrangement links TRBV13 to TRBJ2-6, with D tentatively TRBD1 (6 bases). V was shortened by 1 base and J by 2 bases, with 15 bases between the two germline ends. The germline CDR1 and CDR2 sequences are PRHDT and FYEKMQ (reference sequence). The CDR3 sequence is 18 residues long.

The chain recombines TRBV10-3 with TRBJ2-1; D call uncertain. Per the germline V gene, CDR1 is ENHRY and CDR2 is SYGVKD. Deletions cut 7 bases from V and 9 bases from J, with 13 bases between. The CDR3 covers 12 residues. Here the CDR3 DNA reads TGTGCCATCAATGCACCACGCAGTGAGCAGTTCTTC. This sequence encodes CAINAPRSEQFF.

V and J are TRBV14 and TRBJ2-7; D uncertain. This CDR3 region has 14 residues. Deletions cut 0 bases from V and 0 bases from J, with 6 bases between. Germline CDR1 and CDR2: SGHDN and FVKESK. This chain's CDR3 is CASSQDVSSYEQYF. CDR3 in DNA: TGTGCCAGCAGCCAAGATGTCAGCTCCTACGAGCAGTACTTC.

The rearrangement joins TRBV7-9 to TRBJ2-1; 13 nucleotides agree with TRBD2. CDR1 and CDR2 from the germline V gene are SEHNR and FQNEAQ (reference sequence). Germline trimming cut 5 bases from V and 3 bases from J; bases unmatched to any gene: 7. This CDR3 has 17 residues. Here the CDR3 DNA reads TGTGCCAGCAGCCCCCGGACTAGCGGGAGAAGCTACAATGAGCAGTTCTTC. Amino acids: CASSPRTSGRSYNEQFF.

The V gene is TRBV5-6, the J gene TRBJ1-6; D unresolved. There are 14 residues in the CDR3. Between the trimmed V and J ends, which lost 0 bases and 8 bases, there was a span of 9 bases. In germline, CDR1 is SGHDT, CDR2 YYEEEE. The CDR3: CASSLGQADSPLHF. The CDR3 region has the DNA TGTGCCAGCAGCTTGGGGCAAGCAGATTCACCCCTCCACTTT.

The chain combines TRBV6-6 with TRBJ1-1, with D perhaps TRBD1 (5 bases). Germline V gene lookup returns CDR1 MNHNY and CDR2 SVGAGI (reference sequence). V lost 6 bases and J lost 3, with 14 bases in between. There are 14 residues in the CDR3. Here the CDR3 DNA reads TGTGCCAGCAGCTCCCCGGGGCTGCACACTGAAGCTTTCTTT. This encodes CASSSPGLHTEAFF.

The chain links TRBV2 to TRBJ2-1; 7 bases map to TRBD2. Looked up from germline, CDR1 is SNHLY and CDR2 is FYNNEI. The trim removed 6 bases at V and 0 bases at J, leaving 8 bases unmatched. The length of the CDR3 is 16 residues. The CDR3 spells CASSLRGDYSYNEQFF. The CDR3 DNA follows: TGTGCCAGCAGCTTAAGAGGGGACTACTCCTACAATGAGCAGTTCTTC.

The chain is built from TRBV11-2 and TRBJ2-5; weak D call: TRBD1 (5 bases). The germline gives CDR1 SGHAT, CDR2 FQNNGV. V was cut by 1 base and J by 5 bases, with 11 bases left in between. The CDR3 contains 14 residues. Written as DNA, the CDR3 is TGTGCCAGCAGCTTAGGGCAGGGTCTTGAGACCCAGTACTTC. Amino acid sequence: CASSLGQGLETQYF.

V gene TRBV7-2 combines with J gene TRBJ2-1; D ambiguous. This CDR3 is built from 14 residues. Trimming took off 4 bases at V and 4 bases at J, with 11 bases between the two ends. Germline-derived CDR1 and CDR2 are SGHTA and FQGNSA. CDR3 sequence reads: CASSYHDGYNEQFF. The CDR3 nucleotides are TGTGCCAGCAGCTACCATGACGGTTACAATGAGCAGTTCTTC.

The CDR3 bases are TGTGCCAGCAGCGATAGGGACTATAACACCGGGGAGCTGTTTTTT. Translating gives CASSDRDYNTGELFF. The V call is TRBV9, the J call TRBJ2-2, with 7 nucleotides matching TRBD2. The V gene end was trimmed by 3 bases and the J gene end by 2 bases; junction bases not matched to a gene: 4. CDR1 is SGDLS and CDR2 is YYNGEE in the germline V gene. This CDR3 contains 15 residues.

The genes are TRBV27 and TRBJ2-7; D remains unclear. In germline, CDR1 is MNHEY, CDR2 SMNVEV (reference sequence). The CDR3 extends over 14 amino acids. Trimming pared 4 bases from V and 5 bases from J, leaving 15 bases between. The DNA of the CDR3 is TGTGCCAGCAGTTCTTACGATCTACTGGACGAGCAGTACTTC. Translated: CASSSYDLLDEQYF.

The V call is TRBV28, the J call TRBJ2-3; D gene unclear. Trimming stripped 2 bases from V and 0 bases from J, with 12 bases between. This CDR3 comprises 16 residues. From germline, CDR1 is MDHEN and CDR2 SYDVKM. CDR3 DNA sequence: TGTGCCAGCAGTTTAAGGCAGCTTACTAGCACAGATACGCAGTATTTT. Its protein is CASSLRQLTSTDTQYF. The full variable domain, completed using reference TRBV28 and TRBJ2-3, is DVKVTQSSRYLVKRTGEKVFLECVQDMDHENMFWYRQDPGLGLRLIYFSYDVKMKEKGDIPEGYSVSREKKERFSLILESASTNQTSMYLCASSLRQLTSTDTQYFGPGTRLTVL.